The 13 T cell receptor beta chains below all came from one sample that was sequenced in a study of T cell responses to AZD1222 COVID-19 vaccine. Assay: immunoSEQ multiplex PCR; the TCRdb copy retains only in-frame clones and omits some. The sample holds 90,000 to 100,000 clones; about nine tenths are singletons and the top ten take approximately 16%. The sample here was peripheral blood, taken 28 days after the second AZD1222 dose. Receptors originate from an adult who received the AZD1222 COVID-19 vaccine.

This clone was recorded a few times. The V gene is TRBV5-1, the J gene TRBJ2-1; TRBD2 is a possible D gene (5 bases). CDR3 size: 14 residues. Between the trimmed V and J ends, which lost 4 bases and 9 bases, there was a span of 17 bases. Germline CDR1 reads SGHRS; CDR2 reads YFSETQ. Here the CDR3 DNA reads TGCGCCAGCAGCCTAGGACTCGACGTTGGTGAGCAGTTCTTC. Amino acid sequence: CASSLGLDVGEQFF.

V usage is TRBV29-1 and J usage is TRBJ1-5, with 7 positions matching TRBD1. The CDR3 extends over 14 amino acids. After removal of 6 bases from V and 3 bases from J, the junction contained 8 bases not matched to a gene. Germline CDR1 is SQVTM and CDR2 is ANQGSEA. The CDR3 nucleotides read TGCAGCGTCATCGACAGGGACCTCAATCAGCCCCAGCATTTT. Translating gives CSVIDRDLNQPQHF.

The CDR3 here is CASSPPAGTEPYGYTF. The CDR3 region has the DNA TGTGCCAGCAGCCCGCCCGCCGGGACAGAGCCCTATGGCTACACCTTC. The rearrangement uses TRBV7-9 and TRBJ1-2; 7 bases are shared with TRBD1. The CDR3 covers 16 residues. The junction had 13 bases not matched to a gene; V was cut back by 5 bases and J by 4 bases. Looked up from germline, CDR1 is SEHNR and CDR2 is FQNEAQ (reference sequence). The whole variable domain, remainder taken from reference TRBV7-9 and TRBJ1-2, is DTGVSQNPRHKITKRGQNVTFRCDPISEHNRLYWYRQTLGQGPEFLTYFQNEAQLEKSRLLSDRFSAERPKGSFSTLEIQRTEQGDSAMYLCASSPPAGTEPYGYTFGSGTRLTVV.

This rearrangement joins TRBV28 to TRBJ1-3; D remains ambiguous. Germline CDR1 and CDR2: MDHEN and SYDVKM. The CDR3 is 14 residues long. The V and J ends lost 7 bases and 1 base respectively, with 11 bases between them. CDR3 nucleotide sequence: TGTGCCAGCAACACACGCCGGTCTGGAAACACCATATATTTT. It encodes CASNTRRSGNTIYF.

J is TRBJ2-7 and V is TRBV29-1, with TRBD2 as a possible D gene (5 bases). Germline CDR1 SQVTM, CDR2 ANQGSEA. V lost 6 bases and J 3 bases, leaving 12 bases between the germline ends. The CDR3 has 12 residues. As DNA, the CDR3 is TGCAGCGTCGGCGACGCGGGCTACGAGCAGTACTTC. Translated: CSVGDAGYEQYF.

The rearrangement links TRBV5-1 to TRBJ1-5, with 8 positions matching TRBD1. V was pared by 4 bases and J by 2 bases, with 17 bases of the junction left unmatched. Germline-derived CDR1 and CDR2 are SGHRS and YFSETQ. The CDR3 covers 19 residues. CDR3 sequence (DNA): TGCGCCAGCAGCAAAAAAACGGACAGGGACTTTCAGGGCAATCAGCCCCAGCATTTT. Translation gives CASSKKTDRDFQGNQPQHF.

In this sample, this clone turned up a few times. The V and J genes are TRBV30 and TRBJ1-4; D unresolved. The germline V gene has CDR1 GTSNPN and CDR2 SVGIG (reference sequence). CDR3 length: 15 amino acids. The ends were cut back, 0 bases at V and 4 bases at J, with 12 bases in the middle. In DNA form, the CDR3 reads TGTGCCTGGAGTGTAAGAGTCAAGGGTAATGAAAAACTGTTTTTT. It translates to CAWSVRVKGNEKLFF.

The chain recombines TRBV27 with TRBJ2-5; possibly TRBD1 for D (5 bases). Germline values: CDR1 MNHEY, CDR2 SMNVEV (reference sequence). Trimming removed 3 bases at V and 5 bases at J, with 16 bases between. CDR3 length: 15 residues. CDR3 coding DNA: TGTGCCAGCAGTTTCTCGGCAGGGTGGACGGAGACCCAGTACTTC. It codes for CASSFSAGWTETQYF.

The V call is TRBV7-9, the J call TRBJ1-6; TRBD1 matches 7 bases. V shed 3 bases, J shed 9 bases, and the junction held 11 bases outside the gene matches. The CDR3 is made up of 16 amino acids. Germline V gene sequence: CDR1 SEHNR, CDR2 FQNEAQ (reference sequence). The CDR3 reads CASSLGSGGPGSPLHF. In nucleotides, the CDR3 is TGTGCCAGCAGCTTGGGATCAGGGGGTCCAGGTTCACCCCTCCACTTT. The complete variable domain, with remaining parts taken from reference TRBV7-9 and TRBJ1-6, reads DTGVSQNPRHKITKRGQNVTFRCDPISEHNRLYWYRQTLGQGPEFLTYFQNEAQLEKSRLLSDRFSAERPKGSFSTLEIQRTEQGDSAMYLCASSLGSGGPGSPLHFGNGTRLTVT.

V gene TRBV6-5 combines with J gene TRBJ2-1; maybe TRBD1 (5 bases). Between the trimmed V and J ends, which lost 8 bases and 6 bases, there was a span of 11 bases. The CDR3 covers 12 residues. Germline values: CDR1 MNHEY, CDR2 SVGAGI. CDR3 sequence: CASSAGSNEQFF. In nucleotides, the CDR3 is TGTGCCAGCTCGGCAGGGTCCAATGAGCAGTTCTTC.

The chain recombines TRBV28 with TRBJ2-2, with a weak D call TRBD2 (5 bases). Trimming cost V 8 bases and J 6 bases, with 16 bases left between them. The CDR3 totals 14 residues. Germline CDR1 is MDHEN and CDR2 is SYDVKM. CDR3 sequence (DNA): TGTGCCAGCCTCGGCGGGCTACTTGCCGGGGAGCTGTTTTTT. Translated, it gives CASLGGLLAGELFF.

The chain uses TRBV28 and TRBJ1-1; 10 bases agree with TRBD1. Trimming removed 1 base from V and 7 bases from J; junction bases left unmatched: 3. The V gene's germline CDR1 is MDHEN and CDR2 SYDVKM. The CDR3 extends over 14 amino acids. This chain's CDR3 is CASSLLTGGYEAFF. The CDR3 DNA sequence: TGTGCCAGCAGTTTATTGACAGGGGGCTATGAAGCTTTCTTT.

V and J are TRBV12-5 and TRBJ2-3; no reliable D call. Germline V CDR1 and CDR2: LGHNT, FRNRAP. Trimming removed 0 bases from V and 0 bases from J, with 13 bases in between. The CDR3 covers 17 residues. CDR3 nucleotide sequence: TGTGCTAGTGGTTTGGTAGGGAATAAGGTAAGCACAGATACGCAGTATTTT. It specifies CASGLVGNKVSTDTQYF.